The clone carrying this T cell receptor (beta chain) was seen a handful of times. This sample stems from a study of blood T cells in healthy people across ages. Germline CDR1 and CDR2: SGDLS and YYNGEE. The CDR3 is 13 amino acids. The V end was cut by 0 bases, the J end by 4 bases, with 7 bases between. Using a J-beta primer mix together with a sample-barcoded 5' primer, a second PCR was run for roughly 7 to 11 cycles. One entry per CDR3 protein, called by TCRdb with MiXCR from the 5' RACE reads. Here the sample spans roughly 700,000 distinct CDR3 sequences, about half being singletons. The sequenced sample was blood. The genes are TRBV9 and TRBJ1-2; D might be TRBD1 (5 bases). The TCR sequence derives from a woman in her sixties or seventies in good health. The CDR3 nucleotides read TGTGCCAGCAGCGTAGAAGACAGCTATGGCTACACCTTC. This gives the protein CASSVEDSYGYTF. The variable domain in full, with the rest retrieved from reference TRBV9 and TRBJ1-2, is DSGVTQTPKHLITATGQRVTLRCSPRSGDLSVYWYQQSLDQGLQFLIQYYNGEERAKGNILERFSAQQFPDLHSELNLSSLELGDSALYFCASSVEDSYGYTFGSGTRLTVV.